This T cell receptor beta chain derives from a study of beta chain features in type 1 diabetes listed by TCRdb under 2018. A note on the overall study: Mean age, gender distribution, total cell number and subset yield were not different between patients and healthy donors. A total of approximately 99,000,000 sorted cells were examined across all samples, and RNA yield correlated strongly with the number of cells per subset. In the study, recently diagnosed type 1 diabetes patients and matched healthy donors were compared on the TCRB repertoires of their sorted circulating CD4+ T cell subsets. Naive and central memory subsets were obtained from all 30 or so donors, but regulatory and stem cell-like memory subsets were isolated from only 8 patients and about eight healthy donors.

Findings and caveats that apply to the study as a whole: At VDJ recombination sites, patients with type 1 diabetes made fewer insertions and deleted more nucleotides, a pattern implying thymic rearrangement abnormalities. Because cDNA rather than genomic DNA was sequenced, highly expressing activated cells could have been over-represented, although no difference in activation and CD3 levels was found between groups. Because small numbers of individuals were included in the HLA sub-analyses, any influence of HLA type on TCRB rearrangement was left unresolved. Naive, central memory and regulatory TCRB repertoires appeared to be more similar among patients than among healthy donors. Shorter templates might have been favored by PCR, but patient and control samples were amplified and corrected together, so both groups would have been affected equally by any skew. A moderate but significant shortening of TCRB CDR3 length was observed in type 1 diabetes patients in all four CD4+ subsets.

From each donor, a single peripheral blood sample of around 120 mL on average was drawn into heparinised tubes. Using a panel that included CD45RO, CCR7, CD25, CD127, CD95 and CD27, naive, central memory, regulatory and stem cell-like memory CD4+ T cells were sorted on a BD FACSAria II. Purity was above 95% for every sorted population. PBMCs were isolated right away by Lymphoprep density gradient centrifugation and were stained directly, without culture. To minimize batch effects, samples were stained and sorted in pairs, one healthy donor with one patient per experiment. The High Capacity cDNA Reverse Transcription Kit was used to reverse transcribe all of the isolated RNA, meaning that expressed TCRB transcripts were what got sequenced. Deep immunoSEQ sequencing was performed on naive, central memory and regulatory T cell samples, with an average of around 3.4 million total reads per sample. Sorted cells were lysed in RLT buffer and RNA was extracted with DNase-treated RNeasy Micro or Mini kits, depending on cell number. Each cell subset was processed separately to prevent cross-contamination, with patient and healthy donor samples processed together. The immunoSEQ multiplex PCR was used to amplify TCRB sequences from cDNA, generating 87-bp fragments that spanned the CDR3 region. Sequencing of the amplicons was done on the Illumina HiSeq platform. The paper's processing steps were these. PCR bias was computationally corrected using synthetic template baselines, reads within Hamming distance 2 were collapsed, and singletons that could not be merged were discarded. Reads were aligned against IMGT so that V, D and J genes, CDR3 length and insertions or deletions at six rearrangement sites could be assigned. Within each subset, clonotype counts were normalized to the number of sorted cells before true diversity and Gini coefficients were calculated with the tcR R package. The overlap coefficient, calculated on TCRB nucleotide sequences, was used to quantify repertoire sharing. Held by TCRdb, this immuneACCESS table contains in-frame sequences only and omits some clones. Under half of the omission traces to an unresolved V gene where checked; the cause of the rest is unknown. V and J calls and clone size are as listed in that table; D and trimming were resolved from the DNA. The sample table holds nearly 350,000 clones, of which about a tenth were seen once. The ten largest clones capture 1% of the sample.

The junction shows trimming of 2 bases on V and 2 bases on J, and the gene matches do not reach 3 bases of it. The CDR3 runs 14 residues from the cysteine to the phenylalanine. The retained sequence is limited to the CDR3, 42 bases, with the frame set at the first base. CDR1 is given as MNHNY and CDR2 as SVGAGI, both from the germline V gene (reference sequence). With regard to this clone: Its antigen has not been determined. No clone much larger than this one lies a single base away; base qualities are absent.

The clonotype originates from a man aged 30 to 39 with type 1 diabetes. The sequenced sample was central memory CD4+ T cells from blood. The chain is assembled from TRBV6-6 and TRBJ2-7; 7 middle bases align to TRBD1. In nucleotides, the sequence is TGTGCCAGCAGTTACGGACAGGCAACCTACGAGCAGTACTTC. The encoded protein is CASSYGQATYEQYF.